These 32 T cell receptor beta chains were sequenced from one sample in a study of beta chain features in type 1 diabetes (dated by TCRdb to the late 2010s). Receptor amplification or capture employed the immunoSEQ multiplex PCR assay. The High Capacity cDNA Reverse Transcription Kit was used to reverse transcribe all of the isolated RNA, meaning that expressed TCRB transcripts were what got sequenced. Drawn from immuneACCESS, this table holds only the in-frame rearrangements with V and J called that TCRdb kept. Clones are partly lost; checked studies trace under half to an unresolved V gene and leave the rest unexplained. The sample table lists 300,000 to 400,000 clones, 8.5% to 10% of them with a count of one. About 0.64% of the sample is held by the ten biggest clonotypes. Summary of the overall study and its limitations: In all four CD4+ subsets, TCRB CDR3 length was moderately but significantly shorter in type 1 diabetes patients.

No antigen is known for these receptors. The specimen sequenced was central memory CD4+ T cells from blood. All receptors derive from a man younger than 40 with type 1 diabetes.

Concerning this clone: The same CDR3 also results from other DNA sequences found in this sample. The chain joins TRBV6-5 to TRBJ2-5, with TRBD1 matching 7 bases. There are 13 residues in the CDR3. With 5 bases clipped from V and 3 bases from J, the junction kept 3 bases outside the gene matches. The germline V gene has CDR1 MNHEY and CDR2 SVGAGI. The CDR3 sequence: CASSPTGEETQYF. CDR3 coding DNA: TGTGCCAGCAGTCCTACAGGGGAAGAGACCCAGTACTTC.

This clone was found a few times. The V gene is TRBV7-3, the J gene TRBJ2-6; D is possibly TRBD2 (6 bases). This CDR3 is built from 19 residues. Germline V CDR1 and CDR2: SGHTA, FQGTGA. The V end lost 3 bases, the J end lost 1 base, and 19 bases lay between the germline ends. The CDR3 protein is CASSLGPAARESGANVLTF. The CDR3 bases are TGTGCCAGCAGCTTGGGGCCCGCGGCCCGGGAGTCTGGGGCCAACGTCCTGACTTTC.

For the CDR3, the DNA is TGCGCCAGCAGCCAAGCCCGGGACTGGGGAGAGCAGTTCTTC. Its translation: CASSQARDWGEQFF. The V call is TRBV4-3, the J call TRBJ2-1; tentatively, D is TRBD2 (6 bases). V was shortened by 1 base and J by 10 bases, with 14 bases between the two germline ends. Germline CDR1 reads LGHNA; CDR2 reads YSLEER. This CDR3 is built from 14 residues.

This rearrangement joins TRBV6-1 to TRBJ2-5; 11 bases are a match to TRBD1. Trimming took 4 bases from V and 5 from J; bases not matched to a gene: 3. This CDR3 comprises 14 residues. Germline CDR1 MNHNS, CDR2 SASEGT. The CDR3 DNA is TGTGCCAGCAGTGGGACAGGGGGCCAGGAGACCCAGTACTTC. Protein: CASSGTGGQETQYF.

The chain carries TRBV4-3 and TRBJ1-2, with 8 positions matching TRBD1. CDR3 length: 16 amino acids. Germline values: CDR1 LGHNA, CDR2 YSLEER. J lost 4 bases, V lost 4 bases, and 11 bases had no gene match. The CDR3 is CASSLQGQVSLYGYTF. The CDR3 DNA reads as TGCGCCAGCAGCCTACAGGGACAGGTCTCTCTCTATGGCTACACCTTC.

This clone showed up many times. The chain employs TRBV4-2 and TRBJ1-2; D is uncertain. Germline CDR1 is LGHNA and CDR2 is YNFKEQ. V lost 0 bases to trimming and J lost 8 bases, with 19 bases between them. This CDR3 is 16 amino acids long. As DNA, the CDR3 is TGTGCCAGCAGCCAAGAGATAGTCGGAGGAGTGGGGGGCTACACCTTC. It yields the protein CASSQEIVGGVGGYTF.

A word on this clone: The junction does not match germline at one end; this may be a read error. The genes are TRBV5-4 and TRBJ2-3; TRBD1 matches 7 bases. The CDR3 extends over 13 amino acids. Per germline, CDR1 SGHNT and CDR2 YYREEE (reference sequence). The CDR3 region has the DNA TGCGCCAGCAGGGGACAGAGCACAGATACGCAGTATTTT. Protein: CASRGQSTDTQYF.

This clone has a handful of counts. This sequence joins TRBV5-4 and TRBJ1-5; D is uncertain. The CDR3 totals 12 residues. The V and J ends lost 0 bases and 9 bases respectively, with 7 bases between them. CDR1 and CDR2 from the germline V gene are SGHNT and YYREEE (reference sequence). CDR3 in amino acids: CASSLDGGPQHF. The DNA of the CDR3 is TGTGCCAGCAGCTTGGATGGTGGGCCCCAGCATTTT.

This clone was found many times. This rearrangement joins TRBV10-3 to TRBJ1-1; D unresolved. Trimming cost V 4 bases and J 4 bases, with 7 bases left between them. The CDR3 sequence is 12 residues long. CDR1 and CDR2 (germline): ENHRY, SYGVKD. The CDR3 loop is CAISGAFTEAFF. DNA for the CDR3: TGTGCCATCAGTGGTGCTTTCACTGAAGCTTTCTTT.

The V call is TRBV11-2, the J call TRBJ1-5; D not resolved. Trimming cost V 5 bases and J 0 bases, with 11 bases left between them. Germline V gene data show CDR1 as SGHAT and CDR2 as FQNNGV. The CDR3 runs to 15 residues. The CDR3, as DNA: TGTGCCAGCAGCCCAGAAAGAACTAGCAATCAGCCCCAGCATTTT. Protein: CASSPERTSNQPQHF.

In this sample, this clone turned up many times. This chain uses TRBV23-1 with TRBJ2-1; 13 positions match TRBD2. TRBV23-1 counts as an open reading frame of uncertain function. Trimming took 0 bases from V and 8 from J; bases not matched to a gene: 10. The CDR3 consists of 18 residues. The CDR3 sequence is CASSQSPTWTSGSHEQFF. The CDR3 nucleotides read TGCGCCAGCAGTCAATCCCCGACCTGGACTAGCGGGAGCCATGAGCAGTTCTTC.

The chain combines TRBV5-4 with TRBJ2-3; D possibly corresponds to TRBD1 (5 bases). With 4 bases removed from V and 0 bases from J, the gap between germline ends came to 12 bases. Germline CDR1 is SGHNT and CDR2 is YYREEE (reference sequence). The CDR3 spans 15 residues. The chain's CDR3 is CASSPGQGSTDTQYF. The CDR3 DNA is TGTGCCAGCAGCCCCGGGCAGGGCAGCACAGATACGCAGTATTTT.

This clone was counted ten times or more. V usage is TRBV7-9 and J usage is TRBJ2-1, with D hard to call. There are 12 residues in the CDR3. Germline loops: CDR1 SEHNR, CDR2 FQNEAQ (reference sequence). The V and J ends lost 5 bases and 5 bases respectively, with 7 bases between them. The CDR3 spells CASSQWDNEQFF. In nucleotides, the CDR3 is TGTGCCAGCAGCCAGTGGGACAATGAGCAGTTCTTC.

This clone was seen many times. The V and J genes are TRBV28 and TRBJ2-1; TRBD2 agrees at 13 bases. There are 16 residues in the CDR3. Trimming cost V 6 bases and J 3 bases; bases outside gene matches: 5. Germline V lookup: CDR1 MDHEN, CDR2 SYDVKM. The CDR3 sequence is CASSRTSGRFYNEQFF. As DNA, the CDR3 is TGTGCCAGCAGCCGGACTAGCGGGAGATTCTACAATGAGCAGTTCTTC.

For the CDR3, the DNA is TGTGCCAGCAGTTTATTAGGGACTTACACCTTC. Its translation is CASSLLGTYTF. The gene calls are TRBV28 and TRBJ1-2; weak D call: TRBD1 (5 bases). The V end was cut by 1 base, the J end by 11 bases, with 8 bases between. The germline V gene encodes CDR1 MDHEN and CDR2 SYDVKM. The CDR3 runs 11 residues.

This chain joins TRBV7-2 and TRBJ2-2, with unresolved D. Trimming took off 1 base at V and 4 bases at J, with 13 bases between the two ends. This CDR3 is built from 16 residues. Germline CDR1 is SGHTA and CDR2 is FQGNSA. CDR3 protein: CASSLVGRTITGELFF. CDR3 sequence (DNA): TGTGCCAGCAGCTTAGTAGGTCGCACGATCACCGGGGAGCTGTTTTTT.

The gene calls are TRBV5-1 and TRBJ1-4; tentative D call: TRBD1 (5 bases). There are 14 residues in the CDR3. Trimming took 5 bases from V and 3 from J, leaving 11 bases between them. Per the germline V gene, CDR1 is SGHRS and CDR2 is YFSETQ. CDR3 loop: CASRPTAPNEKLFF. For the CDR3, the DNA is TGCGCCAGCAGACCGACAGCCCCTAATGAAAAACTGTTTTTT. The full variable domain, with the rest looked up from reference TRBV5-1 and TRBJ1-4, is KAGVTQTPRYLIKTRGQQVTLSCSPISGHRSVSWYQQTPGQGLQFLFEYFSETQRNKGNFPGRFSGRQFSNSRSEMNVSTLELGDSALYLCASRPTAPNEKLFFGSGTQLSVL.

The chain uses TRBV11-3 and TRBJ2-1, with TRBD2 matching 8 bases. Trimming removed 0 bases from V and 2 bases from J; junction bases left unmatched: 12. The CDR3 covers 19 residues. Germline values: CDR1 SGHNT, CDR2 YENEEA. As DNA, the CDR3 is TGTGCCAGCAGCTTAGATCAAGCTGGGAGCGGGAGTCCCTACAATGAGCAGTTCTTC. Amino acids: CASSLDQAGSGSPYNEQFF.

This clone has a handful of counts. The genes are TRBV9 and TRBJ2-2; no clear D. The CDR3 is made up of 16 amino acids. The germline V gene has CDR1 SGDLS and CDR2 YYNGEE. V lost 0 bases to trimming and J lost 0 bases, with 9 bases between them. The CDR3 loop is CASSVGAFANTGELFF. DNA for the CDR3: TGTGCCAGCAGCGTAGGGGCATTCGCGAACACCGGGGAGCTGTTTTTT.

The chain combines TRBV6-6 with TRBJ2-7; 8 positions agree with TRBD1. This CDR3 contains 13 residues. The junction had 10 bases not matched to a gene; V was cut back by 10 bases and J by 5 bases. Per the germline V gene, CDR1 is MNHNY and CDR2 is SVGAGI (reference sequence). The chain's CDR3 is CAITGQGKDEQYF. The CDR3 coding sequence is TGTGCCATCACCGGACAGGGTAAGGACGAGCAGTACTTC.

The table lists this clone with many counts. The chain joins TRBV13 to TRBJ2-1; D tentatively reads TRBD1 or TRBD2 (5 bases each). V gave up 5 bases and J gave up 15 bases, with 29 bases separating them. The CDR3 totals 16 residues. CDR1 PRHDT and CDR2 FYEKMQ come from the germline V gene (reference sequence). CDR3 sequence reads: CASSPSEGNPRGRGFF. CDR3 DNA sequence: TGTGCCAGCAGCCCCTCAGAGGGGAACCCTCGGGGTAGGGGGTTCTTC.

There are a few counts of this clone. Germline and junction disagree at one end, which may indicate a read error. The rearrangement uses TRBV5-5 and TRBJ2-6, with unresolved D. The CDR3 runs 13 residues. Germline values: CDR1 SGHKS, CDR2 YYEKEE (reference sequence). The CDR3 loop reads CASSQSGANVLTF. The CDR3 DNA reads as TGCGCCAGCAGCCAATCGGGGGCCAACGTCCTGACTTTC.

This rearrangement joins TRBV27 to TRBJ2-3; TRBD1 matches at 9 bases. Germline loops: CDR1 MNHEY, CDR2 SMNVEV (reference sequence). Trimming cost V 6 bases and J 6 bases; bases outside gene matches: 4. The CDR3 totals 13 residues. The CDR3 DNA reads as TGTGCCAGCAGGCGACAGGGGGATGATACGCAGTATTTT. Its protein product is CASRRQGDDTQYF.

CDR3 sequence: CASSQDVYGETQYF. As DNA, the CDR3 is TGTGCCAGCAGCCAAGATGTATACGGGGAGACCCAGTACTTC. The gene calls are TRBV4-2 and TRBJ2-5; D uncertain. Germline V lookup: CDR1 LGHNA, CDR2 YNFKEQ. V lost 0 bases and J 5 bases, leaving 10 bases between the germline ends. This CDR3 contains 14 residues.

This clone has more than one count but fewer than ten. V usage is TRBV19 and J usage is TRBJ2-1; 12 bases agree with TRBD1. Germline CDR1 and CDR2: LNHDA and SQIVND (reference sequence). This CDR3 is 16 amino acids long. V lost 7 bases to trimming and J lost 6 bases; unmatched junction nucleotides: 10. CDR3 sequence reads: CASNIEGQGAINEQFF. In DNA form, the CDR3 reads TGTGCCAGTAATATCGAGGGACAGGGGGCGATCAATGAGCAGTTCTTC.

The CDR3 region is CASSRGREKLFF. DNA of the CDR3: TGTGCCAGCTCTCGAGGCCGGGAAAAACTGTTTTTT. This chain links TRBV18 with TRBJ1-4; D ambiguous. Trimming took off 6 bases at V and 8 bases at J, with 10 bases between the two ends. The CDR3 spans 12 residues. Per the germline V gene, CDR1 is KGHSH and CDR2 is LQKENI.

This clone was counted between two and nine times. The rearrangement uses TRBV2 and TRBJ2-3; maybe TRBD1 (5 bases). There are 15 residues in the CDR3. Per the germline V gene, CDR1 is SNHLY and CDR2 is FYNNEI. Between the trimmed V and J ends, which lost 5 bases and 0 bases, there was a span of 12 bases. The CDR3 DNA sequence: TGTGCCAGCAGTCCAAGGACAATTAGCACAGATACGCAGTATTTT. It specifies CASSPRTISTDTQYF. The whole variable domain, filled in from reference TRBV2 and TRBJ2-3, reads EPEVTQTPSHQVTQMGQEVILRCVPISNHLYFYWYRQILGQKVEFLVSFYNNEISEKSEIFDDQFSVERPDGSNFTLKIRSTKLEDSAMYFCASSPRTISTDTQYFGPGTRLTVL.

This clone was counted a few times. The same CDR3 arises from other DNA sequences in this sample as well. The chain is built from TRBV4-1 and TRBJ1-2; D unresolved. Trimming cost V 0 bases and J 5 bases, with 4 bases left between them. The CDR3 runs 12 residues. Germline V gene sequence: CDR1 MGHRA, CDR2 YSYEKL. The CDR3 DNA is TGCGCCAGCAGCCAAGAAGGTTATGGCTACACCTTC. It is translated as CASSQEGYGYTF.

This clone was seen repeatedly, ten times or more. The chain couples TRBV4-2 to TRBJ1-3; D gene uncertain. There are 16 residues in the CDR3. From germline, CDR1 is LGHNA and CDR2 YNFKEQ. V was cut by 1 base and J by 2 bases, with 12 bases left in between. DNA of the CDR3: TGTGCCAGCAGCCAAGGGACCTGGGGTGCTGGAAACACCATATATTTT. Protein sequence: CASSQGTWGAGNTIYF.

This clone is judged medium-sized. The CDR3 protein is CASSITRLGGEQFF. CDR3 DNA: TGTGCCAGTAGTATCACTCGCCTGGGCGGTGAGCAGTTCTTC. This chain links TRBV19 with TRBJ2-1; D gene ambiguous. The CDR3 totals 14 residues. Trimming took 3 bases from V and 9 from J, leaving 15 bases between them. Germline V CDR1 and CDR2: LNHDA, SQIVND (reference sequence).

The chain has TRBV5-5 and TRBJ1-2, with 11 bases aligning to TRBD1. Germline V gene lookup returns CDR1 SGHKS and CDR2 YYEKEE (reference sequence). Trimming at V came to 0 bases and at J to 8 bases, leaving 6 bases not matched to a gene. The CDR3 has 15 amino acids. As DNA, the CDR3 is TGTGCCAGCAGCTTGGGGACAGGGGGCCTCAGGGGCTACACCTTC. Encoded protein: CASSLGTGGLRGYTF.

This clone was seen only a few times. DNA of the CDR3: TGTGCCACCAGCCACGGGGGACAGGGGGCGAAGGCCTACGAGCAGTACTTC. Translating gives CATSHGGQGAKAYEQYF. The chain uses TRBV15 and TRBJ2-7, with 12 bases fitting TRBD1. The CDR3 covers 17 residues. Germline V lookup: CDR1 LNHNV, CDR2 YYDKDF (reference sequence). The V gene end was trimmed by 5 bases and the J gene end by 2 bases; junction bases not matched to a gene: 10.